This record looks at one TCR beta chain sequence and its context. As yet, its antigen is unknown. This sample is drawn from a study of T cells in Graves' hyperthyroidism and ophthalmopathy. TCR beta CDR3 regions were amplified from RNA. First-round RT-PCR with HTBI primers amplified the TCR CDR3 region. TCRdb reprocessed the multiplex PCR reads with MiXCR, giving one entry per CDR3 protein. The sample has hundreds of thousands of distinct CDR3 sequences, about 14% seen once. Findings of the study overall: Ophthalmopathy was identified by the model a median roughly 6.5 months ahead of onset. Researchers found most expanded thyroid clonotypes above 0.001 in blood as well.

Trimming took off 6 bases at V and 3 bases at J, with 6 bases between the two ends. Germline V gives CDR1 MNHEY, CDR2 SVGEGT. The CDR3 consists of 12 residues. Each person with ophthalmopathy scored at least 3 on the Clinical Activity Score, reached NOSPECS grade 4 or higher, and had been ill under 3 months. The J gene is TRBJ1-5, the V gene TRBV6-2 or TRBV6-3, with D unclear. Sequenced input: blood. This receptor was taken from a woman between 50 and 59 years old with Graves' ophthalmopathy. CDR3 sequence reads: CASRSDNQPQHF. As DNA, the CDR3 is TGTGCCAGCAGATCGGACAATCAGCCCCAGCATTTT.